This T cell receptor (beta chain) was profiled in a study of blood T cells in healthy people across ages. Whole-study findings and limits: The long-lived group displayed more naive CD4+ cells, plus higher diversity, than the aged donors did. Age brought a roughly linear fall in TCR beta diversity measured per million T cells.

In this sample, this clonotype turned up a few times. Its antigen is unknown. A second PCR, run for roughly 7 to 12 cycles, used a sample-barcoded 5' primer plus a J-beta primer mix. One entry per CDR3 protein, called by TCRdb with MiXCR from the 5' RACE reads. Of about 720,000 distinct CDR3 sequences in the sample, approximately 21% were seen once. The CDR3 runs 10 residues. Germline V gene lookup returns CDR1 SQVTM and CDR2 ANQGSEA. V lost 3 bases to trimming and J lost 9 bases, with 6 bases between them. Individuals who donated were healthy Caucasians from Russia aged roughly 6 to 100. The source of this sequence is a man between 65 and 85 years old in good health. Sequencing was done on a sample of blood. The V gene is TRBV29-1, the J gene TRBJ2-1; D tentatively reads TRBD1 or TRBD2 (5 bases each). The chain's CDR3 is CSVERGEQFF. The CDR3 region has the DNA TGCAGCGTTGAGAGGGGTGAGCAGTTCTTC.